The 7 T cell receptor beta chains below all came from one sample that was sequenced in a study of response to subunit inactivated influenza vaccine. Each CDR3 protein gets one entry after TCRdb re-called the RT-PCR reads with MiXCR. The repertoire includes about 650,000 distinct CDR3 sequences, around a sixth of them detected once, and about 9.9% sits in the top ten. This specimen consisted of PBMCs from blood, obtained less than 13 days after vaccination. The source is a man between 50 and 59 years old who received an inactivated influenza vaccine.

This clonotype was picked up a small number of times. The rearrangement joins TRBV4-3 to TRBJ2-3, with a tentative D call TRBD2 (6 bases). Germline loops: CDR1 LGHNA, CDR2 YSLEER. V dropped 4 bases and J dropped 1 base, with 12 bases sitting between them. The CDR3 totals 15 residues. CDR3 DNA: TGCGCCAGCAGCCCGCAGACGGGGGGCACAGATACGCAGTATTTT. It yields the protein CASSPQTGGTDTQYF.

The CDR3 region is CSASGVAGGPDQETQYF. In DNA form, the CDR3 reads TGCAGTGCTAGCGGGGTAGCGGGAGGGCCGGACCAAGAGACCCAGTACTTC. The chain links TRBV20-1 to TRBJ2-5; 11 bases are a match to TRBD2. Germline assignment: CDR1 DFQATT and CDR2 SNEGSKA (reference sequence). This CDR3 has 17 amino acids. V shed 3 bases, J shed 0 bases, and the junction held 9 bases outside the gene matches.

The chain combines TRBV10-3 with TRBJ1-4, with D possibly matching TRBD1 (5 bases). This CDR3 has 17 amino acids. V lost 4 bases to trimming and J lost 2 bases, with 17 bases between them. Germline loops: CDR1 ENHRY, CDR2 SYGVKD. The CDR3 DNA follows: TGTGCCATCAGTGTATCCACTGGGCCAGGGACTAATGAAAAACTGTTTTTT. Its protein is CAISVSTGPGTNEKLFF.

This clonotype was picked up a small number of times. J is TRBJ2-2 and V is TRBV5-1; D is possibly TRBD1 (6 bases). The CDR3 spans 17 residues. CDR1 and CDR2 (germline): SGHRS, YFSETQ. V lost 2 bases, J lost 1 base, and 15 bases lay in between. The CDR3 spells CASSFMAGGQNTGELFF. The CDR3 nucleotides read TGCGCCAGCAGCTTTATGGCTGGGGGCCAGAACACCGGGGAGCTGTTTTTT.

This clonotype was seen only a few times. The V and J genes are TRBV28 and TRBJ1-2, with TRBD1 as a possible D gene (6 bases). Per the germline V gene, CDR1 is MDHEN and CDR2 is SYDVKM. The V end lost 5 bases, the J end lost 8 bases, and 18 bases lay between the germline ends. The CDR3 extends over 14 amino acids. The CDR3 region is CASSPALTGSGYTF. DNA for the CDR3: TGTGCCAGCAGTCCCGCCCTTACAGGGTCCGGCTACACCTTC.

This clonotype was seen at least ten times. This rearrangement joins TRBV27 to TRBJ2-1, with TRBD2 matching 9 bases. Germline V lookup: CDR1 MNHEY, CDR2 SMNVEV (reference sequence). The CDR3 consists of 18 residues. V gave up 10 bases and J gave up 3 bases; unmatched junction bases: 19. The CDR3 DNA follows: TGTGCCACCAGGGGACTCGGGACTAGCTTTAAGGACTACAATGAGCAGTTCTTC. It is translated as CATRGLGTSFKDYNEQFF.

This clonotype was observed a few times. The chain recombines TRBV12-3 or TRBV12-4 with TRBJ2-3; D gene ambiguous. V lost 4 bases to trimming and J lost 9 bases, with 11 bases between them. This CDR3 region has 12 residues. In nucleotides, the CDR3 is TGTGCCAGCAGTTCGCTTCGGTACACGCAGTATTTT. Translation gives CASSSLRYTQYF.